A single sample is the source of the 32 T cell receptor beta chains below, sequenced in a study of blood T cell repertoires in COVID-19. Profiled with immunoSEQ multiplex PCR; TCRdb holds only in-frame clones, not every one. The data show around 250,000 clones, around 90% seen once. The sample was PBMCs or T cells enriched from blood (not recorded which). The receptor set was obtained from a middle-aged man who had been exposed to COVID-19.

The chain employs TRBV9 and TRBJ1-6; 7 bases agree with TRBD1. The germline CDR1 and CDR2 sequences are SGDLS and YYNGEE. V dropped 3 bases and J dropped 0; count of bases not matched to a gene: 3. CDR3 length equals 16 residues. CDR3 DNA: TGTGCCAGCAGCGGGACAGGCGACTCCTATAATTCACCCCTCCACTTT. It yields the protein CASSGTGDSYNSPLHF.

Concerning this clone: Sequence at one end of the junction differs from germline and may be a read error. V and J are TRBV28 and TRBJ2-7; TRBD2 might be the D (6 bases). This CDR3 is 14 amino acids long. Germline V lookup: CDR1 MDHEN, CDR2 SYDVKM. Here the CDR3 DNA reads TGTACCAGCAGTTCAGGTAGCGGCTCCTACGAGCAGTACTTC. It translates to CTSSSGSGSYEQYF.

This chain joins TRBV5-1 and TRBJ2-1; possible D gene TRBD2, 5 bases. The CDR3 has 16 amino acids. The germline CDR1 and CDR2 sequences are SGHRS and YFSETQ. Trimming took 4 bases from V and 4 from J, leaving 18 bases between them. The CDR3 reads CASSTRAATFYNEQFF. The CDR3 DNA reads TGCGCCAGCAGCACGCGGGCCGCTACCTTTTACAATGAGCAGTTCTTC.

This chain uses TRBV27 with TRBJ2-1; 7 positions agree with TRBD2. Germline V CDR1 and CDR2: MNHEY, SMNVEV (reference sequence). The CDR3 has 15 amino acids. J was trimmed by 7 bases and V by 8 bases; bases with no gene match: 14. The CDR3 nucleotides read TGTGCCAGCCGCCTCCAGGGCGGGAGAGGGAATGAGCAGTTCTTC. Translated: CASRLQGGRGNEQFF.

The chain combines TRBV6-5 with TRBJ1-5; 8 bases align to TRBD1. J gave up 7 bases and V 2 bases, and 10 bases lay outside the gene matches. Germline-derived CDR1 and CDR2 are MNHEY and SVGAGI. The CDR3 has 16 residues. The CDR3 region is CASSYLPDREGQPQHF. CDR3 nucleotide sequence: TGTGCCAGCAGTTACCTGCCGGACAGGGAAGGCCAGCCCCAGCATTTT.

The chain combines TRBV6-5 with TRBJ1-5; a weak D match, TRBD1 (5 bases). Germline V CDR1 and CDR2: MNHEY, SVGAGI. The CDR3 length is 15 residues. Trimming removed 6 bases from V and 7 bases from J, with 19 bases in between. CDR3 in amino acids: CASSRTGPLRQPQHF. The CDR3 DNA reads as TGTGCCAGCAGCAGAACAGGACCCCTCAGGCAGCCCCAGCATTTT.

The chain links TRBV5-6 to TRBJ2-3; 12 positions match TRBD2. The J segment lost 2 bases and the V segment lost 3 bases, leaving 4 bases of the junction unmatched. This CDR3 has 16 residues. Germline assignment: CDR1 SGHDT and CDR2 YYEEEE. CDR3 in amino acids: CASSSGLAGNTDTQYF. The CDR3 DNA reads as TGTGCCAGCAGCTCCGGACTAGCGGGAAACACAGATACGCAGTATTTT.

The chain carries TRBV6-5 and TRBJ1-5; TRBD1 is a possible D gene (6 bases). The CDR3 extends over 16 amino acids. Trimming removed 2 bases from V and 4 bases from J, with 15 bases in between. Germline V CDR1 and CDR2: MNHEY, SVGAGI. CDR3 nucleotides: TGTGCCAGCAGTTACCCTGACACAGGGTATAATCAGCCCCAGCATTTT. Protein sequence: CASSYPDTGYNQPQHF.

The J gene is TRBJ1-6, the V gene TRBV27; D is perhaps TRBD1 (5 bases). Trimming removed 5 bases at V and 5 bases at J, with 13 bases between. Germline CDR1 MNHEY, CDR2 SMNVEV (reference sequence). CDR3 size: 15 residues. CDR3 amino acids: CASSKTVFNNSPLHF. The CDR3 DNA reads as TGTGCCAGCAGTAAGACAGTTTTCAATAATTCACCCCTCCACTTT.

The chain employs TRBV29-1 and TRBJ2-3; the D gene is possibly TRBD1 (5 bases). The CDR3 sequence is 12 residues long. Per the germline V gene, CDR1 is SQVTM and CDR2 is ANQGSEA. V lost 4 bases to trimming and J lost 5 bases, with 10 bases between them. CDR3 amino acids: CSVVEQGDTQYF. DNA for the CDR3: TGCAGCGTTGTGGAGCAGGGAGATACGCAGTATTTT.

The rearrangement joins TRBV12-5 to TRBJ2-3, with D perhaps TRBD2 (6 bases). Germline lookup yields CDR1 LGHNT and CDR2 FRNRAP. Trimming took 5 bases from V and 0 from J, leaving 15 bases between them. The CDR3 length is 16 residues. The CDR3 spells CASGLAPGTSTDTQYF. DNA of the CDR3: TGTGCTAGTGGTCTCGCCCCAGGGACTAGCACAGATACGCAGTATTTT.

This clone was detected once. The junction and the germline gene differ at one end; a read error may be behind it. The gene calls are TRBV6-5 and TRBJ1-5; D is perhaps TRBD1 (5 bases). This CDR3 has 15 amino acids. The germline gives CDR1 MNHEY, CDR2 SVGAGI. The CDR3 region is CASSHSQGSNQPQHF. CDR3 coding DNA: TGTGCCAGCAGTCACTCCCAGGGTAGCAATCAGCCCCAGCATTTT.

CDR3: CASRSRVTNEKLFF. The CDR3 coding sequence is TGTGCCAGCCGAAGCAGGGTTACTAATGAAAAACTGTTTTTT. The chain carries TRBV18 and TRBJ1-4, with D tentatively TRBD1 (5 bases). The germline V gene has CDR1 KGHSH and CDR2 LQKENI. This CDR3 spans 14 amino acids. V shed 8 bases and J shed 2 bases, with 12 bases lying between them.

This clone was observed a single time. The chain employs TRBV10-2 and TRBJ2-1, with 7 bases fitting TRBD2. The germline V gene encodes CDR1 WSHSY and CDR2 SAAADI. The CDR3 is made up of 12 amino acids. Germline trimming cut 5 bases from V and 9 bases from J; bases unmatched to any gene: 4. The CDR3 bases are TGCGCCAGCAGTACGACTAGCCCTGAGCAGTTCTTC. This sequence encodes CASSTTSPEQFF.

The rearrangement links TRBV5-8 to TRBJ1-1; D might be TRBD1 (5 bases). The germline V and J ends were trimmed by 0 bases and 5 bases, with 14 bases remaining between them. Germline V gives CDR1 SGHTS, CDR2 YDEGEE. The CDR3 has 15 residues. This CDR3 reads CASSLEAGWGTEAFF. Here the CDR3 DNA reads TGTGCCAGCAGCTTGGAGGCAGGGTGGGGTACTGAAGCTTTCTTT.

This chain links TRBV19 with TRBJ2-7, with 10 bases matching TRBD1. Unmatched junction bases numbered 8, after V lost 2 bases and J lost 4 bases. The CDR3 spans 16 residues. The V gene's germline CDR1 is LNHDA and CDR2 SQIVND (reference sequence). The CDR3 region has the DNA TGTGCCAGTAGTATAAACTCGGGACAGGGGCCATACGAGCAGTACTTC. It is translated as CASSINSGQGPYEQYF.

The gene calls are TRBV7-3 and TRBJ2-1, with a tentative D call TRBD2 (6 bases). With 3 bases removed from V and 10 bases from J, the gap between germline ends came to 22 bases. CDR1 SGHTA and CDR2 FQGTGA come from the germline V gene. The CDR3 is 16 residues long. CDR3 residues: CASSLNPGSNRGEQFF. The DNA for the CDR3 is TGTGCCAGCAGCTTGAACCCCGGGAGTAATCGAGGAGAGCAGTTCTTC.

J is TRBJ2-1 and V is TRBV9; TRBD2 matches at 9 bases. Germline V gives CDR1 SGDLS, CDR2 YYNGEE. The CDR3 spans 15 residues. The V and J ends lost 0 bases and 9 bases, in that order; junction bases with no gene match: 7. CDR3 sequence reads: CASSVVSGRSGEQFF. As DNA, the CDR3 is TGTGCCAGCAGCGTAGTTAGCGGGAGATCCGGTGAGCAGTTCTTC.

The genes are TRBV4-1 and TRBJ2-1, with 9 nucleotides matching TRBD2. The CDR3 length is 16 residues. Trimming cost V 4 bases and J 3 bases; bases outside gene matches: 7. Per germline, CDR1 MGHRA and CDR2 YSYEKL. Here the CDR3 reads CASSPIAGVYYNEQFF. The CDR3 DNA is TGCGCCAGCAGCCCAATAGCGGGAGTATACTACAATGAGCAGTTCTTC.

The chain carries TRBV7-9 and TRBJ1-5, with unresolved D. Trimming removed 5 bases from V and 3 bases from J, with 14 bases in between. Germline V gene sequence: CDR1 SEHNR, CDR2 FQNEAQ (reference sequence). The CDR3 has 15 amino acids. This chain's CDR3 is CASSQAAGPNQPQHF. Here the CDR3 DNA reads TGTGCCAGCAGCCAAGCGGCAGGACCCAATCAGCCCCAGCATTTT.

This chain joins TRBV24-1 and TRBJ2-1; 15 bases are a match to TRBD2. This CDR3 is 20 amino acids long. The trim removed 4 bases at V and 2 bases at J, leaving 11 bases unmatched. Germline CDR1 is KGHDR and CDR2 is SFDVKD. The CDR3 spells CATSDPTGTSGRTAYNEQFF. CDR3 DNA sequence: TGTGCCACCAGTGACCCAACCGGGACTAGCGGGAGGACAGCCTACAATGAGCAGTTCTTC.

The sample holds one count of this clone. The chain recombines TRBV28 with TRBJ2-5; D is uncertain. V was cut by 4 bases and J by 5 bases, with 11 bases left in between. The CDR3 has 13 amino acids. From germline, CDR1 is MDHEN and CDR2 SYDVKM. The CDR3 DNA reads as TGTGCCAGCAGTTCTACGCGAGATGAGACCCAGTACTTC. It yields the protein CASSSTRDETQYF.

CDR3: CASSFRDRGYEQYF. The CDR3 nucleotides are TGTGCCAGCAGCTTCCGGGACAGGGGCTACGAGCAGTACTTC. V is TRBV5-4 and J is TRBJ2-7; 10 bases are shared with TRBD1. V gave up 2 bases and J gave up 3 bases; unmatched junction bases: 2. Germline CDR1 and CDR2: SGHNT and YYREEE (reference sequence). This CDR3 has 14 amino acids.

Details on this clone: At the DNA level, this CDR3 is encoded by other sequences in the same sample as well. The chain combines TRBV28 with TRBJ1-2; unclear D gene. CDR1 is MDHEN and CDR2 is SYDVKM in the germline V gene. Between the trimmed V and J ends, which lost 2 bases and 0 bases, there was a span of 7 bases. This CDR3 spans 14 amino acids. The CDR3 sequence: CASSLPGANYGYTF. CDR3 sequence (DNA): TGTGCCAGCAGTTTACCCGGAGCTAACTATGGCTACACCTTC.

This clone has a single count. J is TRBJ2-1 and V is TRBV19; maybe TRBD2 (7 bases). The CDR3 consists of 16 residues. The V end was cut by 7 bases, the J end by 0 bases, with 16 bases between. CDR1 LNHDA and CDR2 SQIVND come from the germline V gene (reference sequence). CDR3 coding DNA: TGTGCCAGTAAAACATGGGGGGGCAGCTCCTACAATGAGCAGTTCTTC. Protein sequence: CASKTWGGSSYNEQFF.

This chain uses TRBV7-3 with TRBJ1-5, with 10 nucleotides matching TRBD1. This CDR3 is built from 21 residues. The germline gives CDR1 SGHTA, CDR2 FQGTGA. Trimming removed 2 bases from V and 3 bases from J; junction bases left unmatched: 19. CDR3 in amino acids: CASSLGELGSGQGTINQPQHF. CDR3 nucleotides: TGTGCCAGCAGCTTAGGGGAGCTAGGGTCGGGACAGGGGACAATCAATCAGCCCCAGCATTTT.

The chain joins TRBV30 to TRBJ1-5; D might be TRBD1 (5 bases). V gave up 2 bases and J gave up 6 bases, with 20 bases separating them. The CDR3 has 16 residues. The V gene's germline CDR1 is GTSNPN and CDR2 SVGIG (reference sequence). CDR3 in DNA: TGTGCCTGGAGTCAAGCAGGGATGCTGTGGTTTCAGCCCCAGCATTTT. Its translation: CAWSQAGMLWFQPQHF.

The rearrangement uses TRBV13 and TRBJ2-7; 14 bases match TRBD2. The junction had 9 bases not matched to a gene; V was cut back by 5 bases and J by 6 bases. The CDR3 runs to 16 residues. Germline CDR1 and CDR2: PRHDT and FYEKMQ (reference sequence). The CDR3 DNA sequence: TGTGCCAGCAGCCCCCCCCCGACTAGCGGGAGGGGCGAGCAGTACTTC. Its protein is CASSPPPTSGRGEQYF.

The V gene is TRBV5-6, the J gene TRBJ2-7; 9 positions match TRBD1. The CDR3 consists of 15 residues. V shed 8 bases and J 1 base; nucleotides not matched to a gene: 10. Germline CDR1 reads SGHDT; CDR2 reads YYEEEE. The DNA of the CDR3 is TGTGCCAGTCACGCCCGGACAGGGGTTTCCTACGAGCAGTACTTC. Residues: CASHARTGVSYEQYF.

The chain uses TRBV9 and TRBJ2-1; TRBD2 is a possible D gene (6 bases). The CDR3 contains 15 residues. The ends were cut back, 0 bases at V and 6 bases at J, with 13 bases in the middle. Germline CDR1 is SGDLS and CDR2 is YYNGEE. In nucleotides, the CDR3 is TGTGCCAGCAGCGTAGGAGGAGGGCCGGTCAATGAGCAGTTCTTC. Residues: CASSVGGGPVNEQFF.

V and J are TRBV18 and TRBJ1-4; D unresolved. The length of the CDR3 is 15 residues. The germline V gene has CDR1 KGHSH and CDR2 LQKENI. V was shortened by 3 bases and J by 5 bases, with 13 bases between the two germline ends. Written as DNA, the CDR3 is TGTGCCAGCTCACCGGGGAGCAACCGGAATGAAAAACTGTTTTTT. Amino acid sequence: CASSPGSNRNEKLFF.

This sequence joins TRBV7-2 and TRBJ2-1, with D uncertain. The CDR3 runs to 13 residues. Trimming shortened V by 0 bases and J by 7 bases, and 7 bases separated the two germline ends. Germline V CDR1 and CDR2: SGHTA, FQGNSA. CDR3 sequence: CASSLAVANEQFF. CDR3 bases: TGTGCCAGCAGCTTAGCTGTTGCGAATGAGCAGTTCTTC.